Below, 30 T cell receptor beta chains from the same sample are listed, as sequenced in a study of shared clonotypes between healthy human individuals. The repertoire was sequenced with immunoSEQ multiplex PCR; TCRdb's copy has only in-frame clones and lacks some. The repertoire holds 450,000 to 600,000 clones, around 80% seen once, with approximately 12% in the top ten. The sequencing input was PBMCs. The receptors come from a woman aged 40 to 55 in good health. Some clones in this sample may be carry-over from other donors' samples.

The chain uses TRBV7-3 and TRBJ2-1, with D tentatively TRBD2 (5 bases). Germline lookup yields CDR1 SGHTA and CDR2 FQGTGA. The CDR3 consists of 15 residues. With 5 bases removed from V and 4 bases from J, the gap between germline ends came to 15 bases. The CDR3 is CASSPTADLYNEQFF. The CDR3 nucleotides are TGTGCCAGCAGCCCGACGGCGGACTTATACAATGAGCAGTTCTTC.

The CDR3 protein is CASSPGPGVEQYF. The CDR3 coding sequence is TGTGCCAGCAGCCCGGGGCCAGGGGTTGAGCAGTACTTC. The J gene is TRBJ2-5, the V gene TRBV5-4, with D possibly matching TRBD1 (6 bases). CDR3 size: 13 residues. Trimming pared 4 bases from V and 11 bases from J, leaving 18 bases between. The V gene's germline CDR1 is SGHNT and CDR2 YYREEE (reference sequence).

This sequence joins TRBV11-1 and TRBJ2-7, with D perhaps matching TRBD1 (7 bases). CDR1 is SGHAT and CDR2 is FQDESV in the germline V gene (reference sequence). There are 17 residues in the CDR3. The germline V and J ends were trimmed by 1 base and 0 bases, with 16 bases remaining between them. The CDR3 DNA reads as TGTGCCAGCAGCTTAGGCCAGGGGGGCCCTAGCTCCTACGAGCAGTACTTC. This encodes CASSLGQGGPSSYEQYF.

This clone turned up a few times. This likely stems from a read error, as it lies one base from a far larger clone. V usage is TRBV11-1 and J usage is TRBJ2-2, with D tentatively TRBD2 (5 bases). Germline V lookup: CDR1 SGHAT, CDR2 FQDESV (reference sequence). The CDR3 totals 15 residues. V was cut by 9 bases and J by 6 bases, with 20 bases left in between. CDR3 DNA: TGTGCCAGACTTCGTCCTCCGGTTAGCGCCGGGGAGCTGTTTTTT. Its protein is CARLRPPVSAGELFF.

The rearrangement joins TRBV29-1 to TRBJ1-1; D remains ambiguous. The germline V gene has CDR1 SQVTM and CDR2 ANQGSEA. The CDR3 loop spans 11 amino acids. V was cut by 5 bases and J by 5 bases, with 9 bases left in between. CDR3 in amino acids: CSVRPGTEAFF. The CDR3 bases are TGCAGCGTTAGGCCCGGGACTGAAGCTTTCTTT.

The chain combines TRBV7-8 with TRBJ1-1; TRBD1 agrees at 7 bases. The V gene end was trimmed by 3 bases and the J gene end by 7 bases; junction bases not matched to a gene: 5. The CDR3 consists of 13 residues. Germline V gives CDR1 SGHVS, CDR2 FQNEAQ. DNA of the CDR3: TGTGCCAGCAGCTTGACAGGGACCCATGAAGCTTTCTTT. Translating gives CASSLTGTHEAFF.

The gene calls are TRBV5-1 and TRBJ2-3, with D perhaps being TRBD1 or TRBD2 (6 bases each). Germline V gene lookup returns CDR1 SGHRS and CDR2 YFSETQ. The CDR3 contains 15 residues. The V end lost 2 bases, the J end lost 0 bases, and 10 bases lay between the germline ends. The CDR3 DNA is TGCGCCAGCAGCTTTGGGGGGCGCAGCACAGATACGCAGTATTTT. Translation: CASSFGGRSTDTQYF.

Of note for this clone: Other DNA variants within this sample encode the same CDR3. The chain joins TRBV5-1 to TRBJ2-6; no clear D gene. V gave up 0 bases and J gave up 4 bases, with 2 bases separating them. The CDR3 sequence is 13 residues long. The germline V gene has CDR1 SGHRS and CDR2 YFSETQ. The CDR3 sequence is CASSLAGANVLTF. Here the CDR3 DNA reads TGCGCCAGCAGCTTGGCAGGGGCCAACGTCCTGACTTTC. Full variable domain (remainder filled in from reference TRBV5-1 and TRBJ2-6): KAGVTQTPRYLIKTRGQQVTLSCSPISGHRSVSWYQQTPGQGLQFLFEYFSETQRNKGNFPGRFSGRQFSNSRSEMNVSTLELGDSALYLCASSLAGANVLTFGAGSRLTVL.

The CDR3 protein is CASSYQGAVGYTF. DNA of the CDR3: TGTGCCAGCAGTTATCAGGGGGCTGTAGGCTACACCTTC. The rearrangement joins TRBV6-5 to TRBJ1-2; 8 bases line up with TRBD1. Trimming cost V 3 bases and J 8 bases; bases outside gene matches: 5. The germline V gene has CDR1 MNHEY and CDR2 SVGAGI. This CDR3 is built from 13 residues.

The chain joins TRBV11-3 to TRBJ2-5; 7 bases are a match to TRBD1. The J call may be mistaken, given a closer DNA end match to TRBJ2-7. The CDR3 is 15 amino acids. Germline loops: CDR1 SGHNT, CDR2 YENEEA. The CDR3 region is CASRPTGLFPYEQYF. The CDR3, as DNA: TGTGCCAGCAGACCGACAGGGCTTTTCCCATACGAGCAGTACTTC.

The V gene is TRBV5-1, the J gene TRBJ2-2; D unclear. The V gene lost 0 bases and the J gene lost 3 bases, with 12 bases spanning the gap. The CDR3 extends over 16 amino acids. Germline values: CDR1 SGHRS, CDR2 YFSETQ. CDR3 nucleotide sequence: TGCGCCAGCAGCTTGGTTTTAACGTGGGACACCGGGGAGCTGTTTTTT. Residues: CASSLVLTWDTGELFF.

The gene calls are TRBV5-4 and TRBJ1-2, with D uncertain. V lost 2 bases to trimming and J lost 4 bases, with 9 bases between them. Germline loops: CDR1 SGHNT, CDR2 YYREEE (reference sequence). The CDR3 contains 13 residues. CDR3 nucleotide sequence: TGTGCCAGCAGCTTCGGAGAAAGCTATGGCTACACCTTC. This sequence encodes CASSFGESYGYTF.

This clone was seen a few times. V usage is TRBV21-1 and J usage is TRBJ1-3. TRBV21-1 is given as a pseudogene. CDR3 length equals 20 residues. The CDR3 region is CASTKPKGQVLNNSGNTIYF. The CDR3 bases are TGTGCCAGCACCAAGCCCAAAGGGCAGGTTCTTAACAACTCTGGAAACACCATATATTTT.

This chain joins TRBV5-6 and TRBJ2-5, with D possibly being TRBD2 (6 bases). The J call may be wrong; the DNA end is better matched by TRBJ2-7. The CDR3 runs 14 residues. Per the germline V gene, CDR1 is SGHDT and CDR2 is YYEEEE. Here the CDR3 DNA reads TGTGCCAGCAGCCTGGGACTCCTCCGCTACGAGCAGTACTTC. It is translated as CASSLGLLRYEQYF.

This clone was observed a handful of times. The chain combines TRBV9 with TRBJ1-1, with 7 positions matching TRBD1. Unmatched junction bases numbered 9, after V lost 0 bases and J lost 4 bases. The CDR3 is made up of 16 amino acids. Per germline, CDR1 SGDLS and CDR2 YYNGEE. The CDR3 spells CASSVAPTGLGTEAFF. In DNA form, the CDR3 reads TGTGCCAGCAGCGTAGCTCCGACAGGGCTGGGCACTGAAGCTTTCTTT.

CDR3 nucleotides: TGTGCCAGCAGCCTCCAGGGCTCTGGGGCCAACGTCCTGACTTTC. This codes for CASSLQGSGANVLTF. The rearrangement links TRBV6-6 to TRBJ2-6; tentative D call: TRBD1 (5 bases). Trimming pared 6 bases from V and 0 bases from J, leaving 9 bases between. Germline-derived CDR1 and CDR2 are MNHNY and SVGAGI (reference sequence). This CDR3 has 15 amino acids.

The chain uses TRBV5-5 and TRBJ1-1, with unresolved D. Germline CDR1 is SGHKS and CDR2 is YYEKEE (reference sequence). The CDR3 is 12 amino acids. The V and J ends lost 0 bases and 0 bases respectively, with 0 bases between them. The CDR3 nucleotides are TGTGCCAGCAGCTTGGTGAACACTGAAGCTTTCTTT. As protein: CASSLVNTEAFF.

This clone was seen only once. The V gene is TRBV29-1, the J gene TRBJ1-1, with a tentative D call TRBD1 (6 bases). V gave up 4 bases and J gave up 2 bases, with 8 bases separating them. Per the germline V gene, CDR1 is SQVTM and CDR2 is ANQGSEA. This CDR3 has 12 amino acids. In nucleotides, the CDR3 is TGCAGCGTTGTTGGGGGCAACACTGAAGCTTTCTTT. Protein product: CSVVGGNTEAFF.

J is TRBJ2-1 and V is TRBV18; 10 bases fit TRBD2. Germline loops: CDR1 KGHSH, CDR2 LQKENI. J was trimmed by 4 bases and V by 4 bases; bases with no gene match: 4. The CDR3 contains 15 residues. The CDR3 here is CASSLPAGGYNEQFF. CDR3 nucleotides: TGTGCCAGCTCACTGCCAGCGGGAGGGTACAATGAGCAGTTCTTC.

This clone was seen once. This CDR3 reads CASSAYPPTGAGNTIYF. The CDR3 DNA reads as TGTGCCAGCAGCGCATATCCTCCGACAGGGGCCGGAAACACCATATATTTT. The chain carries TRBV9 and TRBJ1-3; 8 bases match TRBD1. From germline, CDR1 is SGDLS and CDR2 YYNGEE. V gave up 3 bases and J gave up 4 bases; unmatched junction bases: 12. CDR3 length: 17 amino acids.

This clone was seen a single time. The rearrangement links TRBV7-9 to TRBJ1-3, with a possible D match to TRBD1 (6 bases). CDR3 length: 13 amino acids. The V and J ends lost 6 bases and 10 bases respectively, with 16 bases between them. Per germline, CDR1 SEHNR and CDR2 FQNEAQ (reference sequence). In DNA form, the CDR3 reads TGTGCCAGCAGTGCAAGGGACATTCGGACCATATATTTT. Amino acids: CASSARDIRTIYF.

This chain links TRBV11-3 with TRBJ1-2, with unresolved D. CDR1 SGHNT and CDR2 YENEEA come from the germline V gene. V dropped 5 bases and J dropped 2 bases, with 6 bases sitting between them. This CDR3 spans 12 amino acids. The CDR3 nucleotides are TGTGCCAGCAGCCAAAGGAACTATGGCTACACCTTC. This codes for CASSQRNYGYTF.

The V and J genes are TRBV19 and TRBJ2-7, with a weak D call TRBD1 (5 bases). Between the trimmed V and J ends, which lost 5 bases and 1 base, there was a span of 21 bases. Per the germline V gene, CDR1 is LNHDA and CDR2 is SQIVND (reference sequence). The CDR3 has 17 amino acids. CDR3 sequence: CASSPTLGAALSYEQYF. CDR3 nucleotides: TGTGCCAGTAGTCCGACGCTAGGGGCCGCCTTATCCTACGAGCAGTACTTC.

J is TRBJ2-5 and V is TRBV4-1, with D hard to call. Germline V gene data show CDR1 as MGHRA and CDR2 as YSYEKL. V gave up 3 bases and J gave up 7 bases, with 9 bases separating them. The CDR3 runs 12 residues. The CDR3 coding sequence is TGCGCCAGCAGCCATCCCTATGGGACCCAGTACTTC. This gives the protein CASSHPYGTQYF.

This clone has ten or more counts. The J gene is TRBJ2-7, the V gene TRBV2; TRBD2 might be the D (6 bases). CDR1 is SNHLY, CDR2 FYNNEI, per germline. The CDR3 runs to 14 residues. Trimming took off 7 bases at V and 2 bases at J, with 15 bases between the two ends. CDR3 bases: TGTGCCAGCATTGGACTACCATTCGCCTACGAGCAGTACTTC. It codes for CASIGLPFAYEQYF.

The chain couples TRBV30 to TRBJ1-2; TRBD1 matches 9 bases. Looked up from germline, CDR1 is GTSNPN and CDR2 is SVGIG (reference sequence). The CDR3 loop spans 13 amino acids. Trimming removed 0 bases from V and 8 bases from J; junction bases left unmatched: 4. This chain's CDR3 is CAWSVTGQGGYTF. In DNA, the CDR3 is TGTGCCTGGAGTGTTACTGGACAGGGGGGCTACACCTTC.

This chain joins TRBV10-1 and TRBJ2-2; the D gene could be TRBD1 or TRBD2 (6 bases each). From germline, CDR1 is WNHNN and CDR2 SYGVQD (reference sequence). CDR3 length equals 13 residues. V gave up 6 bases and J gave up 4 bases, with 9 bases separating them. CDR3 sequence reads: CASSSGATGELFF. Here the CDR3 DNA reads TGCGCCAGCAGCTCGGGGGCCACCGGGGAGCTGTTTTTT.

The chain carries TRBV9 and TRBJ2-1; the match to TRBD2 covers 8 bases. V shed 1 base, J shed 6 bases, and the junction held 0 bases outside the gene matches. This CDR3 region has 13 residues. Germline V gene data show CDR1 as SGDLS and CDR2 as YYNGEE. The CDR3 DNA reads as TGTGCCAGCAGCGTACTAGCGGGCAATGAGCAGTTCTTC. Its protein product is CASSVLAGNEQFF.

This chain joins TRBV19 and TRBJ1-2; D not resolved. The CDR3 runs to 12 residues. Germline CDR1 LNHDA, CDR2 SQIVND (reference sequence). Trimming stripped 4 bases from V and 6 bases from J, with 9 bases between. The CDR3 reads CASSSEGNGYTF. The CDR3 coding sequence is TGTGCCAGTAGTAGTGAAGGCAATGGCTACACCTTC.

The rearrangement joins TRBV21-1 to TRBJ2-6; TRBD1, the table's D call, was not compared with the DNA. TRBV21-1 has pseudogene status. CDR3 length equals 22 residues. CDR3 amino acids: CASSTSTVGKGLGALRANVLTF. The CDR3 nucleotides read TGTGCCAGCAGCACCTCGACAGTGGGTAAGGGGTTAGGGGCTCTTCGGGCCAACGTCCTGACTTTC.